The clone carrying this TCR beta chain was picked up many times. Its antigen is undetermined. These data originate in a study of identical twins. TCRdb processed the 5' RACE reads anew with MiXCR; each CDR3 protein has one entry. The sample records hundreds of thousands of distinct CDR3 sequences, about 18% being singletons. Study-wide results and limits: Partly confounded zero-insertion analyses could result from invariant MAIT and iNKT cells.

The same sample was also studied in work on T cells expressing NK-cell markers. That report adds: Repertoires of TCR beta were obtained from T cells sorted as CD3+CD56+NKG2C+, CD3+CD56+NKG2C- and CD3+CD56-NKG2C+. What restricted sorting to alpha-beta TCR T cells in several experiments was an anti-gamma-delta TCR antibody.

The sequence derives from a woman younger than 30 in good health. The sequencing input was PBMCs.

The CDR3 loop is CASSLALTYEQYF. CDR3 in DNA: TGTGCCAGCAGCTTAGCGCTAACGTACGAGCAGTACTTC. This chain links TRBV7-2 with TRBJ2-7; D gene unclear. The V and J ends lost 0 bases and 4 bases respectively, with 7 bases between them. This CDR3 has 13 residues. In germline, CDR1 is SGHTA, CDR2 FQGNSA. The full variable domain, rest sourced from reference TRBV7-2 and TRBJ2-7, is GAGVSQSPSNKVTEKGKDVELRCDPISGHTALYWYRQSLGQGLEFLIYFQGNSAPDKSGLPSDRFSAERTGGSVSTLTIQRTQQEDSAVYLCASSLALTYEQYFGPGTRLTVT.